The clone carrying this TCR beta chain was observed a handful of times. One entry per CDR3 protein, called by TCRdb with MiXCR from the reads. The repertoire holds about 530,000 distinct CDR3 sequences, with 26% as singletons. This CDR3 comprises 12 residues. V was trimmed by 3 bases and J by 6 bases, leaving 7 bases between them. The data were obtained in a study of T cell repertoires in cytomegalovirus infection. The clonotype originates from a human donor in good health (CMV status not recorded). Some clones in this sample may be carry-over from other donors' samples. The chain recombines TRBV12-3 or TRBV12-4 with TRBJ2-3, with D hard to call. Sequencing was done on a sample of PBMCs. The CDR3 loop reads CASSFFRDTQYF. The DNA of the CDR3 is TGTGCCAGCAGTTTCTTCAGGGATACGCAGTATTTT.